The 3 T cell receptor beta chains listed next were all sequenced from one sample in a study of T cells in localized non-small cell lung cancer. Measured with immunoSEQ multiplex PCR; TCRdb has only the in-frame clones, and not every one. The table lists 40,000 or so clones, 82% of them singletons, with roughly 17% in the top ten. The specimen was peripheral blood, collected before any cancer treatment. The receptor set was obtained from a male donor at least 60 years old with stage III squamous cell lung carcinoma.

The rearrangement joins TRBV11-2 to TRBJ1-5; D gene uncertain. V lost 1 base and J lost 6, with 13 bases in between. The CDR3 contains 15 residues. Germline values: CDR1 SGHAT, CDR2 FQNNGV. CDR3 sequence reads: CASSLGPLTTQPQHF. CDR3 nucleotides: TGTGCCAGCAGCTTAGGACCCTTAACGACTCAGCCCCAGCATTTT.

The chain joins TRBV19 to TRBJ1-5; no reliable D call. The CDR3 covers 14 residues. Germline assignment: CDR1 LNHDA and CDR2 SQIVND (reference sequence). The germline V and J ends were trimmed by 10 bases and 0 bases, with 13 bases remaining between them. The CDR3 sequence: CATRAQSSNQPQHF. CDR3 in DNA: TGTGCCACCCGTGCCCAGTCTAGCAATCAGCCCCAGCATTTT.

The V and J genes are TRBV7-6 and TRBJ1-1; weak D call: TRBD1 (6 bases). This CDR3 region has 13 residues. Between the trimmed V and J ends, which lost 5 bases and 1 base, there was a span of 8 bases. Germline V gene data show CDR1 as SGHVS and CDR2 as FNYEAQ. DNA of the CDR3: TGTGCCAGCAGCCGACAGGAGAACACTGAAGCTTTCTTT. Its protein product is CASSRQENTEAFF.